The present T cell receptor (beta chain) was sequenced within a study of siplizumab effects on memory and regulatory T cells. In regard to this clone: What it binds is unknown.

Profiling relied on immunoSEQ multiplex PCR, and the TCRdb table lists in-frame clones only, not all of them. The table includes 90,000 to 150,000 clones, 93% detected once. CDR1 and CDR2 from the germline V gene are SGHTA and FQGTGA. V lost 5 bases, J lost 2 bases, and 12 bases lay in between. This CDR3 is 14 amino acids long. Study results and limitations: Memory cells seemed less diverse than naive T cells, which seemed major alloresponse contributors. The study did not confirm that proliferating Tregs from siplizumab cultures were suppressive. Siplizumab significantly lowered the alloreactive sequences that could be traced to unstimulated CD4+ memory cells. Few alloreactive clones mapped to unstimulated subsets.

This clonotype originated in a human donor in good health. The chain links TRBV7-3 to TRBJ2-5; perhaps TRBD1 as D (6 bases). The sequencing input was non-Treg CD4+ T cells sorted from blood. This CDR3 reads CASSQEGQQETQYF. For the CDR3, the DNA is TGTGCCAGCAGCCAAGAGGGACAACAAGAGACCCAGTACTTC.